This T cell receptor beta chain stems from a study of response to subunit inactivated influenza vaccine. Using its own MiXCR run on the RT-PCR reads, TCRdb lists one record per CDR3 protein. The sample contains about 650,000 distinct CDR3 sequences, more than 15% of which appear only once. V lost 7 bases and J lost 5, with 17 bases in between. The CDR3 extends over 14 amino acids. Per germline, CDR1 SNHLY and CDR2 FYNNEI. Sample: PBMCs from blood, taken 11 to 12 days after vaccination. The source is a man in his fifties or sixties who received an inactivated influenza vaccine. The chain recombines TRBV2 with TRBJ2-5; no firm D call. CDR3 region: CASTRNVISETQYF. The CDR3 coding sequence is TGTGCCAGCACCCGAAACGTAATATCGGAGACCCAGTACTTC.